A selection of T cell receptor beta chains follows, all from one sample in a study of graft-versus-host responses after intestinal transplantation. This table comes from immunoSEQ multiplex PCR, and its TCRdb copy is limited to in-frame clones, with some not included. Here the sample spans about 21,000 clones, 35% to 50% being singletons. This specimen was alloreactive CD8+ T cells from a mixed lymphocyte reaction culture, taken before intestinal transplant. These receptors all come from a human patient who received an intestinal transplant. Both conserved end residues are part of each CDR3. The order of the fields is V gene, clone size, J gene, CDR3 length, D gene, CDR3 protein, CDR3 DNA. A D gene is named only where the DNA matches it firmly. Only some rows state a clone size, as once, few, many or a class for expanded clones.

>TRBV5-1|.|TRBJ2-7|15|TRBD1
CASTFEGATRYEQYF
TGCGCCAGCACCTTTGAGGGGGCGACCCGGTACGAGCAGTACTTC
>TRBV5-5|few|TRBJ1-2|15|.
CASSLGVSPNYGYTF
TGTGCCAGCAGCTTGGGCGTAAGCCCTAACTATGGCTACACCTTC
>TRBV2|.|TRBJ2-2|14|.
CASMNSYYTGELFF
TGTGCCAGCATGAACAGTTATTACACCGGAGAGCTGTTTTTT
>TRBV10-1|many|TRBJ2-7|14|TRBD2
CASNRGRGEYEQYF
TGCGCCAGCAATCGCGGGAGAGGGGAGTACGAGCAGTACTTC
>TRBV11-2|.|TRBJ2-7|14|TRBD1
CASSLTGVAYEQYF
TGTGCCAGCAGCCTGACAGGGGTGGCCTACGAGCAGTACTTC
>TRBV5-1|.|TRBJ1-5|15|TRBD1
CASSFGTGGSQPQHF
TGCGCCAGCAGCTTCGGGACAGGGGGGAGTCAGCCCCAGCATTTT
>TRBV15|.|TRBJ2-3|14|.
CAASGGPSTDTQYF
TGTGCCGCTTCCGGGGGGCCTAGCACAGATACGCAGTATTTT
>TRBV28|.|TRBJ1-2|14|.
CASSLGGENYGYTF
TGTGCCAGCAGTTTAGGAGGGGAAAACTATGGCTACACCTTC
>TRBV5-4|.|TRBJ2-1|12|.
CASSFGNNEQFF
TGTGCCAGCAGCTTCGGAAACAATGAGCAGTTCTTC
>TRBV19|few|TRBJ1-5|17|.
CASSIDGALYSNQPQHF
TGTGCCAGTAGTATAGACGGGGCACTTTATAGCAATCAGCCCCAGCATTTT
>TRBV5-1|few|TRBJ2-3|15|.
CASSLGLAPTDTQYF
TGCGCCAGCAGCTTGGGCCTAGCGCCAACAGATACGCAGTATTTT
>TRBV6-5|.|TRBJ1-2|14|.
CASSSDRPNYGYTF
TGTGCCAGCAGTTCGGACAGACCAAACTATGGCTACACCTTC
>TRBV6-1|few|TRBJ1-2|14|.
CASSDQGGKYGYTF
TGTGCCAGCAGTGATCAGGGAGGGAAGTATGGCTACACCTTC
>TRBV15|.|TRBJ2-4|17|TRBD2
CATSRALGTSGGNIQYF
TGTGCCACCAGCAGAGCGCTCGGGACTAGCGGGGGGAACATTCAGTACTTC
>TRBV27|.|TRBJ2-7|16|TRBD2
CASSLLGGRAVYEQYF
TGTGCCAGCAGTTTATTGGGCGGGAGGGCCGTTTACGAGCAGTACTTC
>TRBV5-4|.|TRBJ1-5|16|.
CASSWGGGARNQPQHF
TGTGCCAGCAGCTGGGGGGGAGGGGCTCGCAATCAGCCCCAGCATTTT
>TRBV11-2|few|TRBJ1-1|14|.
CASSLEGRYTEAFF
TGTGCCAGCAGCTTAGAGGGGAGGTACACTGAAGCTTTCTTT
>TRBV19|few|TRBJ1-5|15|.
CASIQGISSNQPQHF
TGTGCCAGTATTCAAGGGATATCAAGCAATCAGCCCCAGCATTTT
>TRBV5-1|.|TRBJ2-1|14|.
CASSPPSPQIAQFF
TGCGCCAGCAGCCCGCCCTCACCTCAAATAGCGCAGTTCTTC
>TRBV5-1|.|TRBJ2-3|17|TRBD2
CASSLGYQREGRDTQYF
TGCGCCAGCAGCTTAGGTTATCAGCGGGAGGGCCGAGATACGCAGTATTTT
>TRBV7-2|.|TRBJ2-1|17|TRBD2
CASSLLSTSGFYNEQFF
TGTGCCAGCAGCTTATTGTCGACTAGCGGTTTCTACAATGAGCAGTTCTTC
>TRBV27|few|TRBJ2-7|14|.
CASSLSAWGYEQYF
TGTGCCAGCAGTTTATCTGCTTGGGGCTACGAGCAGTACTTC
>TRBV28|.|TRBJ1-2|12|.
CASSLTLGGYTF
TGTGCCAGCAGTTTAACGTTGGGAGGCTACACCTTC
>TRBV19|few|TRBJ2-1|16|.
CASSLPGGPRGNEQFF
TGTGCCAGTAGCCTCCCCGGTGGGCCTCGGGGCAATGAGCAGTTCTTC
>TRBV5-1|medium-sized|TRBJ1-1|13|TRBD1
CASSPTGLTEAFF
TGCGCCAGCAGCCCGACAGGGCTCACTGAAGCTTTCTTT
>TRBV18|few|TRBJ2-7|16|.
CASSPLLGGIRDEQYF
TGTGCCAGCTCACCACTCCTCGGCGGAATCAGGGACGAGCAGTACTTC
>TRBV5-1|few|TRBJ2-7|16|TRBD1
CASSRGTGLFSYEQYF
TGCGCCAGCAGCAGAGGGACAGGGCTCTTTTCCTACGAGCAGTACTTC
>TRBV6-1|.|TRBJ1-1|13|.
CASRRTDLTEAFF
TGTGCCAGCAGACGGACAGACCTCACTGAAGCTTTCTTT
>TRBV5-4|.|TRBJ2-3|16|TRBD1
CASSLWTGTSTDTQYF
TGTGCCAGCAGCCTTTGGACAGGGACTAGCACAGATACGCAGTATTTT
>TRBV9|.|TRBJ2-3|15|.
CASSVGGFATDTQYF
TGTGCCAGCAGCGTAGGGGGTTTCGCCACAGATACGCAGTATTTT
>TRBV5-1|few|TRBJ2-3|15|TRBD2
CASTSFSGRTDTQYF
TGCGCCAGCACCTCCTTTAGCGGGAGAACAGATACGCAGTATTTT
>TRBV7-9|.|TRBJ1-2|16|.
CASSPMASGSVYGYTF
TGTGCCAGCAGCCCCATGGCTTCGGGTTCGGTCTATGGCTACACCTTC
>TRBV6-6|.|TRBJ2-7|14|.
CASRLTGEAYEQYF
TGTGCCAGCAGACTTACAGGGGAGGCCTACGAGCAGTACTTC
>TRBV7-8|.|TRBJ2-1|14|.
CASSLVPQFFEQFF
TGTGCCAGCAGCTTAGTCCCACAGTTTTTTGAGCAGTTCTTC
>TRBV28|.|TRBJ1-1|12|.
CASSFLGFGAFF
TGTGCCAGCAGTTTTCTGGGGTTTGGAGCTTTCTTT
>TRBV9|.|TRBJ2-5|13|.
CASSVAPQETQYF
TGTGCCAGCAGCGTGGCTCCTCAAGAGACCCAGTACTTC
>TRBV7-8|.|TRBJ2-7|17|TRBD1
CASSLTTSGTGTYEQYF
TGTGCCAGCAGCTTAACAACAAGCGGGACAGGGACCTACGAGCAGTACTTC
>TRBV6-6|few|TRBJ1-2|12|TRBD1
CASSNRGNGYTF
TGTGCCAGCAGTAACAGGGGGAATGGCTACACCTTC
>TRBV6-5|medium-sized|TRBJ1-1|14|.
CASSRSRDGTEAFF
TGTGCCAGCAGTCGTTCGAGGGACGGCACTGAAGCTTTCTTT
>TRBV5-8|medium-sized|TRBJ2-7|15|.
CASSIQGPPAYEQYF
TGTGCCAGCAGCATTCAGGGGCCGCCCGCCTACGAGCAGTACTTC
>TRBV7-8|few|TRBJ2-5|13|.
CASSPRPQETQYF
TGTGCCAGCAGCCCCCGCCCACAAGAGACCCAGTACTTC
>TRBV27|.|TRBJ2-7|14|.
CASSLFPGMHEQYF
TGTGCCAGCAGTTTGTTTCCAGGGATGCACGAGCAGTACTTC
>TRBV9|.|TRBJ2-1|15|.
CASSVGVSSYNEQFF
TGTGCCAGCAGCGTAGGGGTTAGCTCCTACAATGAGCAGTTCTTC
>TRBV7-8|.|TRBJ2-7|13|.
CASSPWTDFEQYF
TGTGCCAGCAGCCCCTGGACAGATTTCGAGCAGTACTTC
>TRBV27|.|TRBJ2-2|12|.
CASSQGGGELFF
TGTGCCAGCAGCCAGGGTGGCGGGGAGCTGTTTTTT
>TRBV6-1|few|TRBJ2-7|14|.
CASRLIRGTHEQYF
TGTGCCAGCAGACTAATCCGAGGGACTCACGAGCAGTACTTC